A selection of T cell receptor beta chains follows, all from one sample in a study of T cells after yellow fever vaccination. TCRdb fed the 5' RACE reads into MiXCR, producing one record per CDR3 protein. The sample has approximately 160,000 distinct CDR3 sequences, roughly 8.8% seen once. The source material was CD8+ T cells sorted from PBMCs, sampled 45 days after the yellow fever booster vaccination. These receptors all stem from a man between 18 and 29 years old who received the YFV17D yellow fever vaccine. CDR3s include the opening cysteine and the closing phenylalanine or tryptophan. D genes are given only for firm matches. A row's size may be missing; if present it is once, few, many or a size class.

V gene	D gene	clone size	J gene	CDR3 protein	CDR3 DNA
TRBV4-2	TRBD1	NA	TRBJ2-1	CASSQAFDRESYYNEQFF	TGTGCCAGCAGCCAAGCCTTTGACAGGGAATCTTATTACAATGAGCAGTTCTTC
TRBV7-9	NA	NA	TRBJ2-1	CASSIPPADNEQFF	TGTGCCAGCAGCATACCGCCGGCCGACAATGAGCAGTTCTTC
TRBV4-2	TRBD1	few	TRBJ1-2	CASSPRGAPTVDGYTF	TGTGCCAGCAGCCCCAGGGGGGCCCCTACGGTGGATGGCTACACCTTC
TRBV4-3	TRBD1	many	TRBJ1-4	CASSPWIGTANEKLFF	TGCGCCAGCAGCCCCTGGATCGGGACAGCAAATGAAAAACTGTTTTTT
TRBV7-6	NA	few	TRBJ1-1	CASSLTGSETEAFF	TGTGCCAGCAGCCTCACAGGGAGTGAGACTGAAGCTTTCTTT
TRBV12-3/TRBV12-4	NA	NA	TRBJ2-1	CASKGRQQFF	TGTGCCAGCAAGGGCCGGCAGCAGTTCTTC
TRBV29-1	NA	NA	TRBJ1-2	CSVASMTYGYTF	TGCAGCGTTGCGTCTATGACCTATGGCTACACCTTC
TRBV4-2	NA	few	TRBJ2-3	CASTPIEGGTDTQYF	TGTGCCAGCACCCCAATAGAGGGGGGTACAGATACGCAGTATTTT
TRBV6-2/TRBV6-3	NA	NA	TRBJ1-5	CASSWGGEQPQHF	TGTGCCAGCAGTTGGGGGGGCGAACAGCCCCAGCATTTT
TRBV14	NA	NA	TRBJ2-1	CASSHVGSSYNEQFF	TGTGCCAGCAGCCACGTCGGAAGCTCCTACAATGAGCAGTTCTTC
TRBV5-1	NA	NA	TRBJ2-2	CASRSGTGNTGELFF	TGCGCCAGCAGGTCCGGGACTGGGAACACCGGGGAGCTGTTTTTT
TRBV12-3/TRBV12-4	TRBD2	NA	TRBJ2-6	CASSPPLAALGPGANVLTF	TGTGCCAGCAGTCCACCACTAGCGGCCCTCGGGCCTGGGGCCAACGTCCTGACTTTC
TRBV6-5	TRBD2	many	TRBJ2-7	CASAGGSGVYEQYF	TGTGCCAGCGCAGGTGGTAGCGGGGTCTACGAGCAGTACTTC
TRBV4-1	NA	NA	TRBJ2-2	CASSLGSGVTGELFF	TGCGCCAGCAGCCTCGGTAGCGGAGTCACCGGGGAGCTGTTTTTT
TRBV27	NA	few	TRBJ2-3	CASSLETGTDTQYF	TGTGCCAGCAGTCTCGAGACAGGAACAGATACGCAGTATTTT
TRBV20-1	NA	few	TRBJ1-1	CSASRQEELSVLIAFF	TGCAGTGCTAGCAGGCAGGAGGAACTCTCCGTCTTGATAGCTTTCTTT
TRBV6-2/TRBV6-3	NA	NA	TRBJ1-1	CASSYSQGYTEAFF	TGTGCCAGCAGTTACTCGCAGGGGTACACTGAAGCTTTCTTT
TRBV7-9	NA	medium-sized	TRBJ1-2	CASSLANGNGYTF	TGTGCCAGCAGCTTAGCGAACGGGAATGGCTACACCTTC
TRBV7-9	NA	NA	TRBJ2-1	CASSLEGITTYNEQFF	TGTGCCAGCAGCTTAGAGGGGATAACAACTTACAATGAGCAGTTCTTC
TRBV10-2	NA	few	TRBJ2-5	CASSDPTGAPLGGAQYF	TGCGCCAGCAGTGACCCTACAGGGGCCCCTTTAGGAGGGGCCCAGTACTTC
TRBV25-1	NA	few	TRBJ1-6	CASSAGSNSPLHF	TGTGCCAGCAGTGCGGGGTCCAATTCACCCCTCCACTTT
TRBV6-5	TRBD1	few	TRBJ2-3	CASSYAGGGTGLDF	TGTGCCAGCAGTTACGCCGGTGGTGGGACAGGGTTGGATTTT
TRBV19	NA	NA	TRBJ2-7	CASSIKAGWEYSYEQYF	TGTGCCAGTAGTATAAAAGCAGGGTGGGAATACTCCTACGAGCAGTACTTC
TRBV12-3/TRBV12-4	NA	NA	TRBJ2-2	CASSRGTGRTGELFF	TGTGCCAGCAGCCGCGGTACGGGACGCACCGGGGAGCTGTTTTTT
TRBV7-3	NA	NA	TRBJ2-7	CASSLYGSEQYF	TGTGCCAGCAGCTTATACGGGTCCGAGCAGTACTTC
TRBV6-5	NA	few	TRBJ1-1	CASSYSGGATEAFF	TGTGCCAGCAGTTACTCCGGAGGGGCCACTGAAGCTTTCTTT
TRBV24-1	NA	few	TRBJ1-2	CATSDIGTDYGYTF	TGTGCCACCAGTGATATTGGGACGGACTATGGCTACACCTTC
TRBV5-5	TRBD2	NA	TRBJ2-1	CASSPPLAGGLYNEQFF	TGTGCCAGCAGCCCCCCCCTAGCGGGGGGCTTATACAATGAGCAGTTCTTC
TRBV3-1	NA	NA	TRBJ1-1	CASSRGSRGAEAFF	TGTGCCAGCAGCCGGGGGAGCCGTGGGGCTGAAGCTTTCTTT
TRBV4-3	TRBD2	NA	TRBJ2-5	CASSQRLAAQETQYF	TGCGCCAGCAGCCAAAGACTAGCGGCCCAAGAGACCCAGTACTTC
TRBV6-2/TRBV6-3	NA	many	TRBJ1-5	CASGSGGRNQPQHF	TGTGCCAGCGGCTCCGGCGGGAGGAATCAGCCCCAGCATTTT
TRBV27	NA	many	TRBJ1-5	CASRPGTGNQPQHF	TGTGCCAGCAGACCCGGGACGGGGAATCAGCCCCAGCATTTT
TRBV7-2	NA	many	TRBJ2-3	CASTKPGHRTDTQYF	TGTGCCAGCACCAAACCGGGACACCGCACAGATACGCAGTATTTT
TRBV4-1	NA	few	TRBJ2-7	CASSQDPTGDSSYEQYF	TGCGCCAGCAGCCAAGATCCTACAGGGGACTCCTCCTACGAGCAGTACTTC
TRBV4-3	TRBD2	few	TRBJ2-1	CASSQELAGAYNEQFF	TGCGCCAGCAGCCAAGAACTAGCGGGGGCCTACAATGAGCAGTTCTTC
TRBV7-9	TRBD1	few	TRBJ1-2	CASSLGQGSMNGYTF	TGTGCCAGCAGCTTAGGACAGGGCTCAATGAATGGCTACACCTTC
TRBV5-1	TRBD2	NA	TRBJ2-3	CASRAGTSASDTQYF	TGCGCCAGCAGAGCCGGGACTAGCGCATCAGATACGCAGTATTTT
TRBV7-9	TRBD2	few	TRBJ2-1	CASSTTSGDLYNEQFF	TGTGCCAGCAGCACGACTAGCGGGGACCTCTACAATGAGCAGTTCTTC
TRBV29-1	TRBD2	NA	TRBJ2-1	CSVEKRGGVYNEQFF	TGCAGCGTTGAGAAACGGGGGGGCGTATACAATGAGCAGTTCTTC
TRBV27	TRBD1	many	TRBJ1-5	CASSSRDRAIQPQHF	TGTGCCAGCAGTTCCCGGGACAGGGCAATTCAGCCCCAGCATTTT
TRBV27	NA	few	TRBJ1-2	CASSWTANYGYTF	TGTGCCAGCAGTTGGACGGCTAACTATGGCTACACCTTC
TRBV10-2	NA	NA	TRBJ1-1	CASRSGAAAAFF	TGCGCCAGCAGGTCGGGGGCGGCCGCAGCTTTCTTT
TRBV28	NA	NA	TRBJ2-1	CASSLSDNEQFF	TGTGCCAGCAGTTTATCTGACAATGAGCAGTTCTTC
TRBV7-3	TRBD2	NA	TRBJ2-3	CASSTSGGAIDTQYF	TGTGCCAGCAGCACTAGCGGGGGGGCGATAGATACGCAGTATTTT
TRBV4-1	NA	NA	TRBJ1-5	CASSQGNHQPQHF	TGCGCCAGCAGCCAAGGTAATCATCAGCCCCAGCATTTT
TRBV5-1	NA	many	TRBJ2-3	CASSHSNSADTQYF	TGCGCCAGCAGCCATAGTAATTCTGCAGATACGCAGTATTTT
TRBV12-3/TRBV12-4	TRBD1	NA	TRBJ2-5	CASRLDYRGRQETQYF	TGTGCCAGCAGATTGGACTACAGGGGGAGACAAGAGACCCAGTACTTC
TRBV25-1	TRBD1	few	TRBJ1-5	CASSEDRGFEPQHF	TGTGCCAGCAGTGAGGACAGGGGGTTCGAGCCCCAGCATTTT
TRBV27	NA	few	TRBJ2-7	CASSRRDLYEQYF	TGTGCCAGCAGTCGCAGGGACCTCTACGAGCAGTACTTC
TRBV6-2/TRBV6-3	NA	NA	TRBJ2-7	CAGSVGVTYEQYF	TGTGCCGGCTCCGTAGGGGTTACCTACGAGCAGTACTTC
TRBV5-1	TRBD1	NA	TRBJ2-5	CASSLSWTGEDQETQYF	TGCGCCAGCAGCTTGAGTTGGACAGGCGAAGACCAAGAGACCCAGTACTTC
TRBV5-1	NA	few	TRBJ1-4	CASSQYRVDEKLFF	TGCGCCAGCAGCCAATACAGGGTTGACGAAAAACTGTTTTTT
TRBV19	NA	few	TRBJ1-6	CASSLEQGRSPLHF	TGTGCCAGTAGCCTGGAGCAGGGACGTTCACCCCTCCACTTT
TRBV5-1	TRBD2	few	TRBJ2-1	CASSYTSGGVSEQFF	TGCGCCAGCAGCTATACTAGCGGGGGTGTGAGTGAGCAGTTCTTC
TRBV3-1	TRBD2	NA	TRBJ2-6	CASSLGERGNSGANVLTF	TGTGCCAGCAGCCTCGGCGAGCGGGGGAACTCTGGGGCCAACGTCCTGACTTTC
TRBV29-1	TRBD2	NA	TRBJ2-3	CSVEGVGRDYTDTQYF	TGCAGCGTTGAAGGGGTAGGGAGGGACTACACAGATACGCAGTATTTT
TRBV5-1	TRBD2	many	TRBJ2-5	CASSPGLAVGTQYF	TGCGCCAGCAGCCCGGGACTAGCGGTTGGGACCCAGTACTTC